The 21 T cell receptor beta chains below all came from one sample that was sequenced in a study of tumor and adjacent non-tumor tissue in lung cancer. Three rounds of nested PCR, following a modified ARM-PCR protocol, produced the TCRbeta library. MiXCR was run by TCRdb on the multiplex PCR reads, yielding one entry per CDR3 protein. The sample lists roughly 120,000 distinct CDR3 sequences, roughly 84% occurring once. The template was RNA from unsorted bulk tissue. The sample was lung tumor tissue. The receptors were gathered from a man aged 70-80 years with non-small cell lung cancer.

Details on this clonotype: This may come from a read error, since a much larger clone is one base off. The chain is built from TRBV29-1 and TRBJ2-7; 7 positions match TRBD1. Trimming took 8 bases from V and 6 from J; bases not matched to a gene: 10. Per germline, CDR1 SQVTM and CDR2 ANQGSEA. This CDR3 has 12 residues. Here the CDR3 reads CSSIQGTCEQYF. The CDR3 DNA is TGCAGCTCAATACAGGGGACCTGCGAGCAGTACTTC.

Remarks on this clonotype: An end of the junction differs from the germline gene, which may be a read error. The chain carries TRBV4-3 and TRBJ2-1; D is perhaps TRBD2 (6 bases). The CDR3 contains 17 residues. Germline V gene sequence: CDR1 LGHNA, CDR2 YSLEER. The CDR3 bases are TGCGCCAGCGGCCAAGACCCAACGGGAGTTGAATGCAATGAGCAGTTCTTC. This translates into CASGQDPTGVECNEQFF.

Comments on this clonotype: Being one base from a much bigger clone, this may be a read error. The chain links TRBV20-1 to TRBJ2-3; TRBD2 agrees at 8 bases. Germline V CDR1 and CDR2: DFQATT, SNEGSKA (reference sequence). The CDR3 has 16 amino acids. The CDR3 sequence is CSTSMASGWNTDTQYF. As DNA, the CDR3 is TGCAGTACTAGTATGGCTAGCGGGTGGAACACAGATACGCAGTATTTT.

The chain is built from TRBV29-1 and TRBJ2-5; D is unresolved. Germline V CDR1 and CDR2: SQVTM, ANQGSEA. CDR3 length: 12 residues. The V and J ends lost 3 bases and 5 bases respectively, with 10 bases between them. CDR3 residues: CSVDQVSETQYF. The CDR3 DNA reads TGCAGCGTTGATCAAGTTTCGGAGACCCAGTACTTC.

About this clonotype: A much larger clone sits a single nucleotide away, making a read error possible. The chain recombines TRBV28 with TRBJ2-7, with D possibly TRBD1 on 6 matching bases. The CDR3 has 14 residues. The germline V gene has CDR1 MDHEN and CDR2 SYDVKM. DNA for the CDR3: TGTGCCAGCAGTTTCGAGGGGGAAGCCTACGAGGAGTACTTC. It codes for CASSFEGEAYEEYF.

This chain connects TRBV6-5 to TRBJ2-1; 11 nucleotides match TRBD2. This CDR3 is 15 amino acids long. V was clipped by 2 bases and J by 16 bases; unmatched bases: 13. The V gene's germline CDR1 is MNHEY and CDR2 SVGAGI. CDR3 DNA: TGTGCCAGCAGTTACCTTGGCTGTAGCGGGAGGGCGGCATTCTTC. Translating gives CASSYLGCSGRAAFF.

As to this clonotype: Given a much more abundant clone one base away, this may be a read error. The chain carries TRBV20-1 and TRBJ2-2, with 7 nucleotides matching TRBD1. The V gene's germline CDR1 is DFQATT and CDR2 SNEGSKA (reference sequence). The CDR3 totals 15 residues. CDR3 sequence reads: CSTRGGDSVTGELFF. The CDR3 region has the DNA TGCAGTACTAGAGGGGGCGACTCCGTCACCGGGGAGCTGTTTTTT.

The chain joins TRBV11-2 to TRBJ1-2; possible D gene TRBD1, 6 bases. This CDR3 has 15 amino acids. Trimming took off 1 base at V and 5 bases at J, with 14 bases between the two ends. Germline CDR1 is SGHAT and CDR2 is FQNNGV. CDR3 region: CASSLGTGWDYGYTF. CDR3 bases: TGTGCCAGCAGCTTAGGAACAGGGTGGGATTATGGCTACACCTTC.

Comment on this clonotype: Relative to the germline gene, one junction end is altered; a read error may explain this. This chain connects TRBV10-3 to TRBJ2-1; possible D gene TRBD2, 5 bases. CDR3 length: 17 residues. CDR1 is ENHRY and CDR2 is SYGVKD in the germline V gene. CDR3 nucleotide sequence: TGTGCCGTCAGTGACCCCCAGAGTGGGAGCTCCTACAATGAGCAGTTCTTC. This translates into CAVSDPQSGSSYNEQFF.

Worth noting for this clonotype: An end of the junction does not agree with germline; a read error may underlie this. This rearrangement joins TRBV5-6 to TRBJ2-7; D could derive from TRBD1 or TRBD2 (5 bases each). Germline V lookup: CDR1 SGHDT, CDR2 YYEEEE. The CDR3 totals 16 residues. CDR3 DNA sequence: TGTTCCATCAGCTCCGCCCCGGGACGGGGCTCCTATGAGCAGTACTTC. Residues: CSISSAPGRGSYEQYF.

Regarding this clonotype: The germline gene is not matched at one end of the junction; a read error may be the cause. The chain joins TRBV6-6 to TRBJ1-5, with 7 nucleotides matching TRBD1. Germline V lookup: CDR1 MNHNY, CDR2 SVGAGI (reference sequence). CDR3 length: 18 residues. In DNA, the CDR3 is TGTGCTAGCAGTTACTTCGGGCGGGGACAGAATATCAATCAGCCCCAGCATTTT. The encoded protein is CASSYFGRGQNINQPQHF.

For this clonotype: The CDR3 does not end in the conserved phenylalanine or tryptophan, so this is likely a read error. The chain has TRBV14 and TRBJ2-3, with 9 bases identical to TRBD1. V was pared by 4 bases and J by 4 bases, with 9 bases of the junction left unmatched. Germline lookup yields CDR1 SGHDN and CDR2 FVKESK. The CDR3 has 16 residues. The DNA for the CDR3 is TGTGCCAGCAGCCCGACAGGGGGACTTTTCCCAGATACGCAGTATTCT. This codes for CASSPTGGLFPDTQYS.

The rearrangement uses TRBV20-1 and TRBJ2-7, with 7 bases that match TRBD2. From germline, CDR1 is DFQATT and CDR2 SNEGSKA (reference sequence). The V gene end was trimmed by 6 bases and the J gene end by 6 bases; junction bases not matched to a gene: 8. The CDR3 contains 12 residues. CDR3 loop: CSARTSWGEQYF. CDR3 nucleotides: TGCAGTGCCAGGACTAGTTGGGGCGAGCAGTACTTC.

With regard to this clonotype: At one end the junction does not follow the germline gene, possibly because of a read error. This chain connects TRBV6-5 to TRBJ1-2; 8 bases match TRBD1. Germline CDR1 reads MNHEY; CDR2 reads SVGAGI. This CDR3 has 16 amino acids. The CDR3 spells CASSYVTGQANYGYIF. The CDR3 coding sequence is TGTGCCAGCAGTTACGTAACGGGACAGGCTAACTATGGCTACATCTTC.

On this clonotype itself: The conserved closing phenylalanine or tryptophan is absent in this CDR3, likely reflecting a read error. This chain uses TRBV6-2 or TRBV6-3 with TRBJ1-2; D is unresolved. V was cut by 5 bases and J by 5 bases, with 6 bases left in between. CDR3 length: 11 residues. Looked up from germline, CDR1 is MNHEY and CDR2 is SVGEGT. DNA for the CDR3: TGTGCCAGCAGTCTCACATATGGCTACACCGTC. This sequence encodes CASSLTYGYTV.

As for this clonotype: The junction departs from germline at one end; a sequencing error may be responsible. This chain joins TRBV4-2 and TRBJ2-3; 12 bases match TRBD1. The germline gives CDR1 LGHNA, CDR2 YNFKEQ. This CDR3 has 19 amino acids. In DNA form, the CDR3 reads TGTGCCAGCAGCCAAGATGAGGGACAGGGGGCATCTAGCACAGAAACGCAGTATTTT. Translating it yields CASSQDEGQGASSTETQYF.

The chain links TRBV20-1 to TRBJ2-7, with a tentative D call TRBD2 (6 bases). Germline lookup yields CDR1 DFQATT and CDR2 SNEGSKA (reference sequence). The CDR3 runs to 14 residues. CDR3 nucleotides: TGCGGCGCACAACCGGGAGAAACACCATACGAGCAGTACTTC. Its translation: CGAQPGETPYEQYF.

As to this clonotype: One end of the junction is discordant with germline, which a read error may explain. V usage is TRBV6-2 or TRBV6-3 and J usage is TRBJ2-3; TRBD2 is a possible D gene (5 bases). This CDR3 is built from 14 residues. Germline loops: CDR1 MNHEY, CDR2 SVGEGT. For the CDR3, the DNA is TGTGCCAGCCAGAGGGATTTAGGCTCAGATATGCAGTATTTT. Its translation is CASQRDLGSDMQYF.

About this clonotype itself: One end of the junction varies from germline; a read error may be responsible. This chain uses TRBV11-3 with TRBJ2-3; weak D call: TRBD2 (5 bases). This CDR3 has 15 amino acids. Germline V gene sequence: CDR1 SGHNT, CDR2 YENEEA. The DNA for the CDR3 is TGTACCAGCACCCGTCGGGAAGTAAGCATAGATACGCTGTATTTT. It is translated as CTSTRREVSIDTLYF.

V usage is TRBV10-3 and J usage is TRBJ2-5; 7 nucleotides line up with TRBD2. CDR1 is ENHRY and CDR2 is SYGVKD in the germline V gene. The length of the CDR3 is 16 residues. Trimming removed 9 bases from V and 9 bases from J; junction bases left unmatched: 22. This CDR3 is CAIRIERGPFSGSQYF. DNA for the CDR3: TGTGCCATTAGGATCGAGCGGGGCCCTTTCTCAGGGTCCCAGTACTTC.

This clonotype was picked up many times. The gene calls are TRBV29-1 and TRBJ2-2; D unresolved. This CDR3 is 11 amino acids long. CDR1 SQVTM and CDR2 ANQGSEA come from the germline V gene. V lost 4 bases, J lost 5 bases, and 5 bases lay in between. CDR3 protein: CSVGGTGELFF. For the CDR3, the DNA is TGCAGCGTTGGGGGAACCGGGGAGCTGTTTTTT.